The 27 T cell receptor beta chains given below trace back to one sample, sequenced in a study of shared clonotypes between healthy human individuals. CD45RO-negative CD8 cells positively selected for CCR7 made up the naive population, which excluded terminally differentiated effector memory CD45RA+ cells. The table came from immunoSEQ multiplex PCR; TCRdb's copy has only in-frame clones and leaves some out. The sample lists around 2.1 million clones; around 93% were seen once. Specimen: naive CD8+ T cells from PBMCs. All receptors come from a man younger than 30 in good health. Some clones in this sample may be carry-over from other donors' samples.

In DNA form, the CDR3 reads TGTGCCAGCAGCTTGTGGGGGGAGTCGGCTTTCTTT. Amino acids: CASSLWGESAFF. V is TRBV11-2 and J is TRBJ1-1; D may be TRBD1 (5 bases). Trimming took off 3 bases at V and 11 bases at J, with 13 bases between the two ends. The CDR3 is 12 amino acids. Germline V gene data show CDR1 as SGHAT and CDR2 as FQNNGV.

Regarding this clone: At one end, the junction sequence differs from germline, possibly due to a read error. The sample contains more than one DNA sequence encoding this CDR3. The chain combines TRBV5-6 with TRBJ1-1; D not resolved. The CDR3 totals 14 residues. Germline assignment: CDR1 SGHDT and CDR2 YYEEEE. CDR3 bases: TGTGCCAGTAGCTTGGCGCGGTTGAACACTGAAGCTTTCTTT. Translated: CASSLARLNTEAFF.

This clone was seen once. The rearrangement links TRBV27 to TRBJ2-2; D is ambiguous. Trimming took off 6 bases at V and 6 bases at J, with 5 bases between the two ends. The CDR3 runs 11 residues. CDR1 is MNHEY, CDR2 SMNVEV, per germline (reference sequence). The CDR3 spells CASRWAGELFF. CDR3 sequence (DNA): TGTGCCAGCAGGTGGGCCGGGGAGCTGTTTTTT.

Of note for this clone: The identical CDR3 is also encoded by other nucleotide sequences in the sample. This chain links TRBV5-1 with TRBJ1-1, with D maybe TRBD1 (5 bases). V lost 0 bases and J 2 bases, leaving 8 bases between the germline ends. The CDR3 has 14 amino acids. Per germline, CDR1 SGHRS and CDR2 YFSETQ. For the CDR3, the DNA is TGCGCCAGCAGCTTGGACAGGTTAAACACTGAAGCTTTCTTT. Protein: CASSLDRLNTEAFF. The full variable domain, rest sourced from reference TRBV5-1 and TRBJ1-1, is KAGVTQTPRYLIKTRGQQVTLSCSPISGHRSVSWYQQTPGQGLQFLFEYFSETQRNKGNFPGRFSGRQFSNSRSEMNVSTLELGDSALYLCASSLDRLNTEAFFGQGTRLTVV.

CDR3 in amino acids: CASSLGPRESSYNEQFF. The CDR3 bases are TGCGCCAGCAGCTTGGGCCCACGGGAGTCATCCTACAATGAGCAGTTCTTC. The gene calls are TRBV5-1 and TRBJ2-1; possibly TRBD2 for D (6 bases). The CDR3 consists of 17 residues. Germline values: CDR1 SGHRS, CDR2 YFSETQ. With 0 bases removed from V and 1 base from J, the gap between germline ends came to 14 bases.

The genes are TRBV7-9 and TRBJ2-1; D call uncertain. CDR1 is SEHNR and CDR2 is FQNEAQ in the germline V gene (reference sequence). This CDR3 contains 14 residues. V shed 5 bases and J shed 2 bases, with 10 bases lying between them. CDR3: CASSPYDAYNEQFF. In nucleotides, the CDR3 is TGTGCCAGCAGCCCTTATGACGCCTACAATGAGCAGTTCTTC.

The chain carries TRBV28 and TRBJ2-1; D unresolved. Trimming took off 3 bases at V and 0 bases at J, with 6 bases between the two ends. CDR3 length: 14 amino acids. CDR1 and CDR2 from the germline V gene are MDHEN and SYDVKM. CDR3 sequence: CASSFASSYNEQFF. CDR3 nucleotides: TGTGCCAGCAGTTTTGCTAGCTCCTACAATGAGCAGTTCTTC. Together with reference TRBV28 and TRBJ2-1, the CDR3 gives the full variable domain: DVKVTQSSRYLVKRTGEKVFLECVQDMDHENMFWYRQDPGLGLRLIYFSYDVKMKEKGDIPEGYSVSREKKERFSLILESASTNQTSMYLCASSFASSYNEQFFGPGTRLTVL.

The V and J genes are TRBV28 and TRBJ2-5, with 9 bases aligning to TRBD1. Germline-derived CDR1 and CDR2 are MDHEN and SYDVKM. CDR3 size: 12 residues. The V and J ends lost 10 bases and 5 bases, in that order; junction bases with no gene match: 5. The CDR3 protein is CATNRGLETQYF. CDR3 coding DNA: TGTGCCACCAACAGGGGGCTGGAGACCCAGTACTTC.

The J gene is TRBJ2-7, the V gene TRBV5-5; no reliable D call. From germline, CDR1 is SGHKS and CDR2 YYEKEE (reference sequence). V was clipped by 3 bases and J by 5 bases, with 12 bases between them. The CDR3 totals 13 residues. Here the CDR3 DNA reads TGTGCCAGCAGCTGGCTGGGTACCAACGAGCAGTACTTC. Protein product: CASSWLGTNEQYF.

The V call is TRBV19, the J call TRBJ2-1; the match to TRBD2 covers 11 bases. This CDR3 is built from 13 residues. Germline V gives CDR1 LNHDA, CDR2 SQIVND (reference sequence). J gave up 8 bases and V 10 bases, and 7 bases lay outside the gene matches. CDR3 amino acids: CATLSGGGYEQFF. In DNA form, the CDR3 reads TGTGCCACCCTTAGCGGGGGGGGCTATGAGCAGTTCTTC.

This clone was found a few times. Other DNA sequences in the sample encode the same CDR3. This chain links TRBV29-1 with TRBJ1-1; maybe TRBD1 (5 bases). Germline assignment: CDR1 SQVTM and CDR2 ANQGSEA. This CDR3 comprises 11 residues. Trimming removed 7 bases from V and 0 bases from J, with 6 bases in between. The CDR3 nucleotides are TGCAGCGGGACACTGAACACTGAAGCTTTCTTT. Its translation is CSGTLNTEAFF.

The chain combines TRBV11-2 with TRBJ1-2, with 7 positions matching TRBD1. Trimming at V came to 4 bases and at J to 4 bases, leaving 15 bases not matched to a gene. There are 17 residues in the CDR3. Per the germline V gene, CDR1 is SGHAT and CDR2 is FQNNGV. The CDR3 is CASSSPLSTGSFYGYTF. CDR3 bases: TGTGCCAGCAGCTCCCCCTTATCGACAGGGTCATTCTATGGCTACACCTTC.

The chain employs TRBV19 and TRBJ2-7; no clear D gene. The CDR3 sequence is 13 residues long. Per germline, CDR1 LNHDA and CDR2 SQIVND (reference sequence). The ends were cut back, 1 base at V and 3 bases at J, with 7 bases in the middle. The CDR3 loop reads CASSIVENYEQYF. CDR3 DNA sequence: TGTGCCAGTAGTATAGTTGAGAACTACGAGCAGTACTTC.

The chain carries TRBV7-2 and TRBJ2-7; D remains ambiguous. V lost 1 base to trimming and J lost 0 bases, with 13 bases between them. CDR3 length equals 16 residues. Germline V lookup: CDR1 SGHTA, CDR2 FQGNSA. CDR3 nucleotides: TGTGCCAGCAGCTTAGTGGTCCTATCCAGCTCCTACGAGCAGTACTTC. This translates into CASSLVVLSSSYEQYF.

A note on this clone: The same CDR3 is also encoded by other DNA sequences in this sample. The chain employs TRBV7-3 and TRBJ2-2; D call uncertain. Germline V gene sequence: CDR1 SGHTA, CDR2 FQGTGA. This CDR3 contains 13 residues. The V end was cut by 2 bases, the J end by 6 bases, with 7 bases between. The CDR3 nucleotides are TGTGCCAGCAGCTTATCCCGGTCCGGGGAGCTGTTTTTT. Its translation: CASSLSRSGELFF.

This rearrangement joins TRBV7-9 to TRBJ2-5; D call uncertain. This CDR3 contains 15 residues. The ends were cut back, 1 base at V and 2 bases at J, with 11 bases in the middle. Germline V CDR1 and CDR2: SEHNR, FQNEAQ (reference sequence). This CDR3 is CASSLGTVPQETQYF. DNA of the CDR3: TGTGCCAGCAGCTTAGGGACGGTCCCACAAGAGACCCAGTACTTC.

This clone was counted a single time. Other DNA sequences within the sample encode an identical CDR3. The gene calls are TRBV27 and TRBJ1-2; TRBD1 is a possible D gene (6 bases). Trimming removed 3 bases at V and 4 bases at J, with 9 bases between. The germline gives CDR1 MNHEY, CDR2 SMNVEV (reference sequence). This CDR3 is 13 amino acids long. DNA of the CDR3: TGTGCCAGCAGTTTCGGGGGCAGCTATGGCTACACCTTC. Amino acids: CASSFGGSYGYTF.

The rearrangement joins TRBV27 to TRBJ1-2; D gene unclear. The ends were cut back, 6 bases at V and 4 bases at J, with 6 bases in the middle. Germline CDR1 reads MNHEY; CDR2 reads SMNVEV (reference sequence). The CDR3 sequence is 11 residues long. This CDR3 reads CASRPAYGYTF. The CDR3 DNA is TGTGCCAGCAGACCAGCCTATGGCTACACCTTC.

This clone was seen only once. This chain connects TRBV7-9 to TRBJ2-1; 10 bases agree with TRBD1. Per the germline V gene, CDR1 is SEHNR and CDR2 is FQNEAQ (reference sequence). This CDR3 contains 16 residues. The trim removed 5 bases at V and 5 bases at J, leaving 9 bases unmatched. In DNA form, the CDR3 reads TGTGCCAGCAGCGCGCGACCCGGGACAGGGGACAATGAGCAGTTCTTC. Its translation is CASSARPGTGDNEQFF. Drawing the rest from reference TRBV7-9 and TRBJ2-1, the complete variable domain is DTGVSQNPRHKITKRGQNVTFRCDPISEHNRLYWYRQTLGQGPEFLTYFQNEAQLEKSRLLSDRFSAERPKGSFSTLEIQRTEQGDSAMYLCASSARPGTGDNEQFFGPGTRLTVL.

The J gene is TRBJ1-1, the V gene TRBV9; D may be TRBD1 (6 bases). The CDR3 totals 15 residues. Per germline, CDR1 SGDLS and CDR2 YYNGEE. Trimming took 4 bases from V and 2 from J, leaving 15 bases between them. CDR3 coding DNA: TGTGCCAGCAGCCCCCAAAGGACAGCTAACACTGAAGCTTTCTTT. This gives the protein CASSPQRTANTEAFF.

The chain carries TRBV10-3 and TRBJ2-1, with D unresolved. From germline, CDR1 is ENHRY and CDR2 SYGVKD. This CDR3 is 11 amino acids long. Between the trimmed V and J ends, which lost 6 bases and 5 bases, there was a span of 5 bases. The CDR3 region is CAISSDNEQFF. CDR3 DNA: TGTGCCATCAGCTCTGACAATGAGCAGTTCTTC.

The chain employs TRBV7-9 and TRBJ1-4; D may be TRBD1 (6 bases). Looked up from germline, CDR1 is SEHNR and CDR2 is FQNEAQ (reference sequence). This CDR3 region has 15 residues. Trimming left V 6 bases short and J 4 bases short, with 15 bases between. In nucleotides, the CDR3 is TGTGCCAGCAGGGCGCGGGGGCGGGTTAATGAAAAACTGTTTTTT. It yields the protein CASRARGRVNEKLFF.

The rearrangement uses TRBV4-1 and TRBJ2-2, with D unclear. V was trimmed by 2 bases and J by 1 base, leaving 5 bases between them. The CDR3 is made up of 14 amino acids. CDR1 and CDR2 from the germline V gene are MGHRA and YSYEKL. The DNA of the CDR3 is TGCGCCAGCAGCCAACCGGTGAACACCGGGGAGCTGTTTTTT. This codes for CASSQPVNTGELFF.

The chain links TRBV14 to TRBJ2-1; D might be TRBD2 (5 bases). V was shortened by 1 base and J by 3 bases, with 13 bases between the two germline ends. This CDR3 region has 16 residues. CDR1 SGHDN and CDR2 FVKESK come from the germline V gene. The CDR3 region has the DNA TGTGCCAGCAGCCAAGGGTGGGCTAGCTACTACAATGAGCAGTTCTTC. It translates to CASSQGWASYYNEQFF.

The rearrangement joins TRBV4-1 to TRBJ2-2; tentative D call: TRBD2 (5 bases). The CDR3 spans 16 residues. CDR1 is MGHRA, CDR2 YSYEKL, per germline. V lost 1 base and J lost 5, with 14 bases in between. As DNA, the CDR3 is TGCGCCAGCAGCCAAGGATTACTTACTAGGACCGGGGAGCTGTTTTTT. The encoded protein is CASSQGLLTRTGELFF.

The V gene is TRBV6-5, the J gene TRBJ1-2, with unresolved D. Germline V gene sequence: CDR1 MNHEY, CDR2 SVGAGI. The ends were cut back, 4 bases at V and 4 bases at J, with 13 bases in the middle. The CDR3 covers 14 residues. CDR3 sequence: CASSSSQVRYGYTF. CDR3 DNA sequence: TGTGCCAGCAGTTCTTCCCAGGTTCGCTATGGCTACACCTTC.

This chain connects TRBV28 to TRBJ1-2; D gene unclear. Per germline, CDR1 MDHEN and CDR2 SYDVKM. The CDR3 totals 14 residues. Trimming removed 2 bases from V and 6 bases from J, with 13 bases in between. The CDR3 nucleotides read TGTGCCAGCAGTTTACTGCGGCCATCGGATGGCTACACCTTC. It is translated as CASSLLRPSDGYTF.